This TCR beta chain appears in the sequencing data of a study of metastatic and nonmetastatic thyroid tumors. The wider study: Malignant thyroid and benign thyroid patients provided blood and tumor or nodule tissue whose repertoires were compared.

Original data processing: Clinicopathological groups of papillary thyroid cancer showed CDR3 differences that were used to build a distant-metastasis classifier. TCRdb re-called the PCR reads through MiXCR. The V and J calls reflect TCRdb's pipeline rather than the authors' work. This repertoire shows about 33,000 clones, over 15% found once; its top ten account for around an eighth. This clone was detected ten times or more. Its target is not known. The CDR3 spans 15 residues. Germline-derived CDR1 and CDR2 are SGHAT and FQNNGV. V lost 2 bases to trimming and J lost 6 bases, with 14 bases between them. Whole-study findings and limits: Significantly greater TCR beta diversity was reportedly found in malignant thyroid tumors than in benign nodules (in blood and tumor).

There were no patients who had received any treatment before thyroid surgery. The rearrangement joins TRBV11-2 to TRBJ2-1; D possibly corresponds to TRBD1 (5 bases). The origin of this receptor is a male donor with papillary thyroid cancer or a benign thyroid nodule (not recorded which). Some clones in this sample may be carry-over from other donors' samples. The sequenced material came from blood. For the CDR3, the DNA is TGTGCCAGCAGCTTACCCCAGGGCCGGTCCAATGAGCAGTTCTTC. This codes for CASSLPQGRSNEQFF.